This T cell receptor (beta chain) was identified during a study of blood T cell repertoires in COVID-19. From germline, CDR1 is GTSNPN and CDR2 SVGIG (reference sequence). The CDR3 covers 15 residues. Between the trimmed V and J ends, which lost 4 bases and 1 base, there was a span of 15 bases. Authors' processing steps: Reference gene primers were amplified, and this amplification served to estimate nucleated cell counts. Using immunoSEQ multiplex PCR, the repertoire was profiled, and TCRdb retains in-frame clones only, with some absent. That table is the source of V, J and clone size, and D and trimming were worked out from the DNA. The data show a few hundred thousand clones, 70% to 90% seen once.

The sequence was collected from a man aged 55 to 70 with acute or convalescent COVID-19. This chain uses TRBV30 with TRBJ2-3, with D possibly TRBD1 on 5 matching bases. Sample: peripheral blood. CDR3 DNA: TGTGCCTGGAAGCCGGCAGGGAAAGGCACAGATACGCAGTATTTT. Protein: CAWKPAGKGTDTQYF.